Listed below are T cell receptor beta chains from one sample, sequenced in a study of T cells in Graves' hyperthyroidism and ophthalmopathy. TCRdb passed the multiplex PCR reads through MiXCR, listing each CDR3 protein once. The sample lists a few hundred thousand distinct CDR3 sequences; about 15% were seen once. The sample comprised blood. These receptors all stem from a woman aged 40-49 years with Graves' hyperthyroidism. Each CDR3 is given with its conserved first and last residue. The order of the fields is V gene, J gene, clone size, D gene, CDR3 protein, CDR3 DNA. The D gene is left open where the match is weak. Size values are once, few and many counts, or a class for expanded clones, and some rows have none.

V gene: TRBV29-1; J gene: TRBJ1-1; clone size: .; D gene: TRBD1; CDR3 protein: CSVEDEGARTEAFF; CDR3 DNA: TGCAGCGTTGAAGATGAGGGGGCGCGAACTGAAGCTTTCTTT
V gene: TRBV7-2; J gene: TRBJ2-1; clone size: many; D gene: .; CDR3 protein: CASSLAAGLTYNEQFF; CDR3 DNA: TGTGCCAGCAGCTTAGCGGCCGGGTTAACCTACAATGAGCAGTTCTTC
V gene: TRBV20-1; J gene: TRBJ2-7; clone size: many; D gene: .; CDR3 protein: CSARDPYRTYEQYF; CDR3 DNA: TGCAGTGCTAGAGATCCCTACAGAACCTACGAGCAGTACTTC
V gene: TRBV10-3; J gene: TRBJ1-5; clone size: .; D gene: .; CDR3 protein: CAISESGGTNQPQHF; CDR3 DNA: TGTGCCATCAGTGAGTCGGGGGGGACAAATCAGCCCCAGCATTTT
V gene: TRBV11-2; J gene: TRBJ2-7; clone size: .; D gene: .; CDR3 protein: CASSPAGGGHEQYF; CDR3 DNA: TGTGCCAGCAGCCCAGCGGGCGGAGGCCACGAGCAGTACTTC
V gene: TRBV30; J gene: TRBJ1-3; clone size: once; D gene: .; CDR3 protein: CAWSGGGGNTRYF; CDR3 DNA: TGTGCCTGGAGTGGGGGGGGGGGAAACACCAGATATTTT
V gene: TRBV6-2/TRBV6-3; J gene: TRBJ1-2; clone size: .; D gene: TRBD1; CDR3 protein: CASSPHRDSYGYTF; CDR3 DNA: TGTGCCAGCAGTCCTCACCGGGACAGCTATGGCTACACCTTC
V gene: TRBV28; J gene: TRBJ2-1; clone size: many; D gene: .; CDR3 protein: CASLSGSYNEQFF; CDR3 DNA: TGTGCCAGCCTTTCCGGCTCCTACAATGAGCAGTTCTTC
V gene: TRBV14; J gene: TRBJ1-1; clone size: few; D gene: .; CDR3 protein: CASSPMGISTEAFF; CDR3 DNA: TGTGCCAGCAGCCCCATGGGGATTAGCACTGAAGCTTTCTTT
V gene: TRBV2; J gene: TRBJ2-5; clone size: many; D gene: TRBD1; CDR3 protein: CASSLPQTGKEETQYF; CDR3 DNA: TGTGCCAGCAGCCTCCCCCAGACAGGGAAGGAAGAGACCCAGTACTTC
V gene: TRBV20-1; J gene: TRBJ2-5; clone size: many; D gene: .; CDR3 protein: CSARDHRAETQETQYF; CDR3 DNA: TGCAGTGCTAGAGATCACCGAGCGGAGACACAAGAGACCCAGTACTTC
V gene: TRBV20-1; J gene: TRBJ2-7; clone size: .; D gene: .; CDR3 protein: CSARPTTGRSDEQYF; CDR3 DNA: TGCAGTGCTAGACCAACGACAGGGAGGTCCGACGAGCAGTACTTC
V gene: TRBV7-9; J gene: TRBJ2-3; clone size: .; D gene: TRBD1; CDR3 protein: CASSSPLPDRAIFVTQYF; CDR3 DNA: TGTGCCAGCAGCAGCCCACTCCCGGACAGGGCAATTTTTGTTACGCAGTATTTT